Presented here are 10 T cell receptor beta chains from one specimen sequenced in a study of T-cell memory formation after mild COVID-19. TCRdb processed the 5' RACE reads anew with MiXCR; each CDR3 protein has one entry. This sample yields a few hundred thousand distinct CDR3 sequences, of which just under 20% are seen a single time; approximately 21% belongs to the top ten. Sequences were obtained from PBMCs or a T cell subset sorted from them (not recorded which). These receptors were collected from a man between 18 and 29 years old who had mild COVID-19 (a few samples of this study predate the infection). Cell type and time point are not known.

This clonotype appeared many times. The rearrangement joins TRBV5-1 to TRBJ1-3, with unresolved D. Per the germline V gene, CDR1 is SGHRS and CDR2 is YFSETQ. Between the trimmed V and J ends, which lost 2 bases and 4 bases, there was a span of 10 bases. CDR3 length: 14 residues. The CDR3 region is CASSLRTGGNTIYF. CDR3 sequence (DNA): TGCGCCAGCAGCTTAAGGACGGGGGGAAACACCATATATTTT. The variable domain in full, with the rest retrieved from reference TRBV5-1 and TRBJ1-3, is KAGVTQTPRYLIKTRGQQVTLSCSPISGHRSVSWYQQTPGQGLQFLFEYFSETQRNKGNFPGRFSGRQFSNSRSEMNVSTLELGDSALYLCASSLRTGGNTIYFGEGSWLTVV.

The chain recombines TRBV7-9 with TRBJ2-4; TRBD1 is a possible D gene (7 bases). The CDR3 sequence is 19 residues long. Per the germline V gene, CDR1 is SEHNR and CDR2 is FQNEAQ (reference sequence). V lost 5 bases to trimming and J lost 2 bases, with 25 bases between them. CDR3 nucleotides: TGTGCCAGCAGCCGACCCCCCGTCGGGCAGGGGGGTACCAAAAACATTCAGTACTTC. Its protein product is CASSRPPVGQGGTKNIQYF.

This chain connects TRBV18 to TRBJ1-5; D is uncertain. The CDR3 sequence is 17 residues long. V was pared by 6 bases and J by 6 bases, with 24 bases between. The germline CDR1 and CDR2 sequences are KGHSH and LQKENI. CDR3 region: CASSLKSGTPGFQPQHF. The CDR3 DNA reads TGTGCCAGCTCGCTTAAGTCCGGAACGCCCGGCTTTCAGCCCCAGCATTTT.

This clonotype appeared a few times. The CDR3 DNA is TGTGCCAGCTCACCGTGGACAGGGAGCTACGAGCAGTACTTC. Translated, it gives CASSPWTGSYEQYF. The chain employs TRBV18 and TRBJ2-7; 8 bases align to TRBD1. The CDR3 is 14 residues long. Germline V gene data show CDR1 as KGHSH and CDR2 as LQKENI. V dropped 3 bases and J dropped 3; count of bases not matched to a gene: 4.

This clonotype was detected only a few times. The V and J genes are TRBV6-1 and TRBJ2-1; 12 bases are a match to TRBD2. The length of the CDR3 is 15 residues. Germline lookup yields CDR1 MNHNS and CDR2 SASEGT. V shed 4 bases and J 5 bases; nucleotides not matched to a gene: 3. In DNA form, the CDR3 reads TGTGCCAGCAGTGGAGGACTAGCGGGGAACAATGAGCAGTTCTTC. It encodes CASSGGLAGNNEQFF.

This clonotype was seen only a few times. CDR3 nucleotide sequence: TGCGCCAGCAGCTTGCGGACAGGGGGCGATGAAAAACTGTTTTTT. Protein product: CASSLRTGGDEKLFF. The V gene is TRBV5-1, the J gene TRBJ1-4; the match to TRBD1 covers 11 bases. CDR1 is SGHRS and CDR2 is YFSETQ in the germline V gene. Germline trimming cut 1 base from V and 6 bases from J; bases unmatched to any gene: 2. The CDR3 covers 15 residues.

The chain links TRBV30 to TRBJ2-5, with D perhaps matching TRBD2 (6 bases). Per germline, CDR1 GTSNPN and CDR2 SVGIG (reference sequence). This CDR3 comprises 13 residues. V lost 2 bases and J 5 bases, leaving 12 bases between the germline ends. In nucleotides, the CDR3 is TGTGCCTGGAGTTCTAGCGCCGGGGAGACCCAGTACTTC. Its protein product is CAWSSSAGETQYF.

J is TRBJ2-1 and V is TRBV15, with 8 positions matching TRBD2. The CDR3 is 15 amino acids. From germline, CDR1 is LNHNV and CDR2 YYDKDF (reference sequence). V gave up 10 bases and J gave up 6 bases; unmatched junction bases: 14. This CDR3 is CASRPRGGGLNEQFF. Here the CDR3 DNA reads TGTGCCAGCCGACCCCGAGGCGGGGGGCTCAATGAGCAGTTCTTC.

This chain uses TRBV7-6 with TRBJ2-7; TRBD1 is a possible D gene (6 bases). Deletions cut 3 bases from V and 6 bases from J, with 15 bases between. In germline, CDR1 is SGHVS, CDR2 FNYEAQ. The CDR3 runs 14 residues. In DNA, the CDR3 is TGTGCCAGCAGCTTTGGCCAGGGGATACCCGAGCAGTACTTC. Amino acid sequence: CASSFGQGIPEQYF.

The chain has TRBV12-3 or TRBV12-4 and TRBJ2-5; D is perhaps TRBD1 (5 bases). The CDR3 has 13 amino acids. V lost 5 bases and J 9 bases, leaving 16 bases between the germline ends. This CDR3 reads CASSRQRRRAQYF. The DNA of the CDR3 is TGTGCCAGCAGTCGACAGCGCAGACGGGCCCAGTACTTC.